This T cell receptor (beta chain) was recovered during a study of cytomegalovirus exposure and HLA in healthy donors (dated by TCRdb to 2016 to 2017). Study-level background: According to an earlier analysis of 550 to 700 of the donors, about 179 million T cells yielded some 110 million unique TCR beta sequences and 276 Gb of sequence data. Four or five DR-DQ haplotypes were handled as single units for association and clustering because linkage in the cohort was strong. An earlier analysis of 500 to 650 of the donors applied high-throughput TCR beta sequencing to assess whether each TCR beta V gene segment acted as functional or pseudogenic. The number of typed donors differed by locus: about 620-640 for A, B, C, DRB1 and DQB1; 522 for DQA1; approximately 600 for DPA1; and 400 to 480 for DPB1. Among around 400 genotyped donors of the cohort, an average of around 220,000 unique TCR beta nucleotide sequences was sequenced per donor, of which about 18% were non-productive. The study aimed to test whether signatures of past pathogen exposure could be identified by cataloging public T cell receptors. A later analysis re-analyzed previously published TCR beta repertoires from roughly 690 donors and added high-resolution HLA genotyping to study TCR occurrence patterns. Alongside the repertoire data, information on donor age, sex, ethnicity and CMV serostatus was compiled. Among the roughly 410 genotyped donors, approximately 76% belonged to the genetic ancestry cluster associated with self-reported Caucasian donors. Along with the approximately 700-subject first cohort, a separate validation cohort of 120 different subjects was used. Class I and class II HLA loci were covered by the typing at four-digit resolution. The study used immunosequencing to profile the T cell repertoires of around 600 subjects and linked those repertoires to cytomegalovirus serostatus. High-throughput TCR immunosequencing, statistical association of individual TCRs with disease status, and machine learning were combined to predict cytomegalovirus infection status. Every repertoire in the discovery cohort had been generated on one and the same sequencing platform. An early release that covered 500 to 800 HLA-typed donors contained approximately 320 gigabases of sequencing data and approximately 85 million unique TCR sequences. The later analysis used no new phenotypic data to find candidate immune exposures, relying instead on TCR beta sequences and their occurrence across donors. A later genetic analysis took genome-wide SNP genotypes for about 60% of the roughly 670 donors and used that subset as a discovery cohort.

The research as a whole found: Only TCR beta chains were sequenced in this cohort, and the absence of alpha or paired-chain data limited detectable features. According to a later analysis, most CMV-associated TCR beta chains appeared to be HLA-restricted, and the HLA associations seemed to be driven largely by CMV exposure. A later genetic analysis associated a missense DCLRE1C variant with V-gene and J-gene trimming of TCR beta chains, and an independent cohort replicated the association. According to a later analysis, parvovirus B19, influenza, CMV and Epstein-Barr virus appeared linked to several top co-occurrence clusters. A further reported finding was that TCR beta sequences accurately predicted the HLA-A and HLA-B alleles for most subjects in the first cohort. In both the original and validation cohorts, the classifier was reported to diagnose cytomegalovirus status with high specificity and sensitivity. A cluster of highly shared sequence variants was judged likely to be a technical artifact of the sequencing pipeline. In a later analysis, about 16,000 TCR beta sequences were associated with specific HLA alleles at a false discovery rate of 0.05. Compared with equally common non-associated chains, HLA-associated TCR beta chains in a later analysis were more clonally expanded and had lower generation probabilities. The authors suggested that the approach could potentially be extended to other disease states and immunological phenotypes. Roughly uniform sequencing depth across donors was assumed in presence/absence analyses, although this assumption may not hold. In vitro tests confirmed that a few of the cytomegalovirus-associated TCR beta chains recognize cytomegalovirus antigens. A total of about 150 TCR beta chains were listed by the study as associated with cytomegalovirus. Strong co-occurrence of HLA alleles, especially DR and DQ, made assigning TCR associations to individual alleles difficult. Because the 87-base-pair reads could not distinguish some IMGT-functional V segments, including TRBV6-2 and TRBV6-3, those segments were excluded. Linkage disequilibrium might explain the correlated functional status among segregating V segments, but an unknown experimental factor could not be excluded. A later analysis found that TCR association rates varied across HLA loci, with DRB1 alleles showing the most associated TCRs and HLA-C alleles the fewest. Compared with the approximately 700-donor mean, donors in an Asian-associated ancestry cluster had fewer N-insertions in productive TCRs, according to a later genetic analysis. Approximately 16 rarely observed V segments, including chromosome 9 orphons, were excluded from the earlier analysis of approximately 600 of the donors because counts were too low. In an earlier analysis of approximately 600 of the donors, most TCR beta V segments were observed in productive rearrangements about 87% or about 30% of the time, broadly matching IMGT annotations. HLA typing was unavailable for some donors at each locus, so association tests used only the typed subset. While some public TCRs were present in many individuals, most TCR sequences turned up only very rarely across donors. The only immune exposure information available for the cohort was CMV serostatus.

Library preparation was by the immunoSEQ multiplex PCR assay. For the multiplex PCR, a mixture combining 60 forward primers for TCR Vbeta segments and 13 reverse primers for TCR Jbeta segments was used. The CDR3 region of rearranged TCR beta genes was amplified from genomic DNA by a multiplex PCR assay. Amplified TCR beta libraries were sequenced as 87-base-pair reads on the Illumina HiSeq System. The source study handled its data this way. A later analysis counted tens of millions of unique TCR beta chains across the 600 to 850 repertoires, and roughly 9.9 million of these chains were shared by at least two donors. Raw reads were error-corrected and collapsed into unique sequences by a nearest-neighbor algorithm in which closely related sequences were merged to remove PCR and sequencing errors. V, D and J gene segments were assigned by aligning CDR3 sequences to IMGT reference sequences. For a sequence to be retained, a match of at least six nucleotides was required to both a V gene segment and a J gene segment. A rearrangement counted as productive if the CDR3 had no stop codons and remained in frame with V and J, and every other rearrangement counted as non-productive. Following IMGT convention, CDR3 was defined as the stretch from the second conserved V-encoded cysteine to the conserved J-encoded phenylalanine. In an earlier analysis of approximately 590 of the donors, sequences lacking an unambiguous match to a single V gene segment were excluded. An earlier analysis of several hundred of the donors classified V segments as functional when productive rearrangements were above 56.7% and as segregating when the standard deviation between donors was above 5%. To diagnose cytomegalovirus status from the catalog of TCR beta chain sequences, a statistical classification framework was built. A later analysis assigned V and J genes by comparing TCR nucleotide sequences with IMGT/GENE-DB human TR gene sequences. In a later analysis, CDR3 sequences and most-parsimonious VDJ recombination scenarios were assigned using the TCRdist pipeline. A later analysis defined each TCR beta chain by its CDR3 amino acid sequence plus V-gene family, and excluded reads lacking a unique V-gene family. As a way to deal with suspected cross-contamination and a sequencing artifact, a later analysis dropped 450 to 600 nucleotide sequences that were highly shared and had low generation probability. In a later analysis, a clonal expansion index for each public chain was calculated from normalized within-repertoire ranks of inferred template counts. In a later analysis, generation probabilities were computed using a VDJ recombination model fitted to out-of-frame rearrangements, and the results were checked against IGoR. Hypergeometric tests were used in a later analysis to score TCR-TCR, TCR-HLA and TCR-CMV co-occurrence, with a repertoire-size bias correction applied to the TCR pairs. A later analysis estimated false discovery rates by permuting HLA or CMV assignments 20 times. A later analysis grouped co-occurring TCRs with DBSCAN, adding TCRdist sequence similarity when clustering within HLA-allele-positive subsets. For co-occurrence clustering, repertoires with fewer than 30,000 or more than 120,000 public chains were excluded, along with 5 or 6 repertoires with anomalous nucleotide sharing. TCRdb took this table from immuneACCESS and kept in-frame rearrangements with V and J called. Such tables lack part of the clones; where checked against another copy, unresolved V genes explain under half of the gap, and the rest is unexplained. The V and J calls and clone size are taken from that table; D and trimming were inferred from the DNA. Within this sample are more than 50,000 clones, with about 70% of them counted one time only. 20% to 25% of the sample goes to the ten largest clones.

In total, roughly 670 healthy bone marrow donors made up the cohort. All cohort members were sampled while nominally healthy, although unrecorded immune exposures were likely present. The donor tested CMV seropositive and was one of the 289 seropositive cohort members. A peripheral blood sample was provided by each donor, and peripheral blood mononuclear cells were used for TCR beta sequencing. Genomic DNA extraction from the blood cell samples was performed with the Qiagen DNeasy Blood Extraction Kit. Regarding this clone: Its antigen has not been determined. There are no base qualities to consult, and no much larger clone falls within one base.

The V and J ends are trimmed by 2 bases and 7 bases, leaving 15 bases between them. The CDR3 contains 15 residues, cysteine and phenylalanine counted. The DNA shown is the 45-base CDR3, in frame from base 1. CDR1 and CDR2 are drawn from the germline V gene: SGHTS, YDEGEE. The clonotype comes from a woman between 50 and 59 years old in good health and CMV-seropositive. This receptor chain uses TRBV5-8 and TRBJ1-4, with an unclear D gene assignment. Sequenced sample: PBMCs. The encoded CDR3 is CASSFGVKPGEKLFF. The DNA is as follows: TGTGCCAGCAGCTTCGGAGTGAAGCCGGGTGAAAAACTGTTTTTT.